Given below is one T cell receptor beta chain in context. What it binds is unknown. The CDR3 covers 14 residues. This sample was taken from a study of CXCR3-negative and CXCR3-positive naive CD8 T cells. The study made its TRB cDNA libraries by 5' RACE, adding UMI labels. TCRdb re-called the 5' RACE reads; every CDR3 protein appears as one record, without DNA. This sample contains around 34,000 distinct CDR3 sequences. Study-level results: Between one naive subset and the other, surface CD5 was comparable, and TCR strength was inferred from TRB CDR3 properties. Partial loss of CXCR3 expression followed cryopreservation; most assays used fresh PBMCs. Whereas both naive subsets had comparably high diversity, memory CD8+ cells had much lower diversity.

The TCR was taken from a human donor in good health. Some clones in this sample may be carry-over from other donors' samples. The specimen sequenced was memory CD8+ T cells from blood. The chain has TRBV12-3 or TRBV12-4 and TRBJ2-3; TCRdb outputs TRBD1, but without DNA this stays unchecked. CDR3 residues: CASSLVGPPDTQYF.